Listed below are T cell receptor beta chains from one sample, sequenced in a study of blood T cells in healthy people across ages. TCRdb re-derived calls from the 5' RACE reads in MiXCR, one entry per CDR3 protein. The sample holds about 1 million distinct CDR3 sequences, less than 25% seen once. This sample was shared with a second study, whose subject was T cells of mothers and their children.

Sequenced sample: blood. These receptors were collected from a girl aged 2-9 years in good health. The CDR3 runs from the conserved cysteine through the conserved F or W. The order of the fields is J gene, D gene, clone size, V gene, CDR3 protein, CDR3 DNA. A D gene is named only where the DNA matches it firmly. Not every row has a clone size; where given, it reads once, few, many or a size class.

j_gene: TRBJ2-2
d_gene: .
abundance: .
v_gene: TRBV5-1
CDR3aa: CASSRDNGELFF
CDR3nt: TGCGCCAGCAGCCGGGACAACGGGGAGCTGTTTTTT

j_gene: TRBJ1-2
d_gene: .
abundance: .
v_gene: TRBV29-1
CDR3aa: CSVVRPGPGNYGYTF
CDR3nt: TGCAGCGTTGTCCGACCAGGGCCGGGTAACTATGGCTACACCTTC

j_gene: TRBJ2-5
d_gene: .
abundance: few
v_gene: TRBV6-2/TRBV6-3
CDR3aa: CASSYGAGIEQETQYF
CDR3nt: TGTGCCAGCAGTTATGGGGCCGGGATAGAACAGGAGACCCAGTACTTC

j_gene: TRBJ1-3
d_gene: .
abundance: .
v_gene: TRBV6-2/TRBV6-3
CDR3aa: CASSYPTEGNTIYF
CDR3nt: TGTGCCAGCAGTTACCCTACCGAAGGAAACACCATATATTTT

j_gene: TRBJ1-2
d_gene: .
abundance: .
v_gene: TRBV3-1
CDR3aa: CASSQPDGAHYGYTF
CDR3nt: TGTGCCAGCAGCCAACCCGACGGGGCCCATTATGGCTACACCTTC

j_gene: TRBJ1-1
d_gene: TRBD1
abundance: few
v_gene: TRBV4-1
CDR3aa: CASSQSLEGAGEAFF
CDR3nt: TGCGCCAGCAGCCAATCACTCGAGGGGGCCGGGGAAGCTTTCTTT

j_gene: TRBJ1-4
d_gene: TRBD1
abundance: .
v_gene: TRBV11-2
CDR3aa: CASSGQASEKLFF
CDR3nt: TGTGCCAGCAGCGGACAGGCCAGTGAAAAACTGTTTTTT

j_gene: TRBJ2-3
d_gene: TRBD1
abundance: .
v_gene: TRBV29-1
CDR3aa: CSVEEQGLLTDTQYF
CDR3nt: TGCAGCGTTGAGGAACAGGGGTTACTCACAGATACGCAGTATTTT

j_gene: TRBJ2-1
d_gene: .
abundance: few
v_gene: TRBV2
CDR3aa: CASSAQGGYNEQFF
CDR3nt: TGTGCCAGCAGTGCACAGGGGGGGTACAATGAGCAGTTCTTC

j_gene: TRBJ2-5
d_gene: .
abundance: .
v_gene: TRBV11-3
CDR3aa: CASSPRAPETQYF
CDR3nt: TGTGCCAGCAGCCCCAGGGCGCCGGAGACCCAGTACTTC

j_gene: TRBJ2-1
d_gene: TRBD2
abundance: few
v_gene: TRBV28
CDR3aa: CASSPALAGVANEQFF
CDR3nt: TGTGCCAGCAGTCCTGCTCTGGCGGGAGTGGCCAATGAGCAGTTCTTC

j_gene: TRBJ2-7
d_gene: .
abundance: few
v_gene: TRBV7-9
CDR3aa: CASSPIGALYVF
CDR3nt: TGTGCCAGCAGCCCGATCGGCGCCCTCTACGTGTTC

j_gene: TRBJ1-2
d_gene: .
abundance: .
v_gene: TRBV5-1
CDR3aa: CASSPNNFGRNGYTF
CDR3nt: TGCGCCAGCAGCCCGAATAACTTCGGACGGAATGGCTACACCTTC

j_gene: TRBJ2-5
d_gene: .
abundance: .
v_gene: TRBV6-4
CDR3aa: CASSGGVRETQYF
CDR3nt: TGTGCCAGCAGTGGGGGGGTGAGGGAGACCCAGTACTTC